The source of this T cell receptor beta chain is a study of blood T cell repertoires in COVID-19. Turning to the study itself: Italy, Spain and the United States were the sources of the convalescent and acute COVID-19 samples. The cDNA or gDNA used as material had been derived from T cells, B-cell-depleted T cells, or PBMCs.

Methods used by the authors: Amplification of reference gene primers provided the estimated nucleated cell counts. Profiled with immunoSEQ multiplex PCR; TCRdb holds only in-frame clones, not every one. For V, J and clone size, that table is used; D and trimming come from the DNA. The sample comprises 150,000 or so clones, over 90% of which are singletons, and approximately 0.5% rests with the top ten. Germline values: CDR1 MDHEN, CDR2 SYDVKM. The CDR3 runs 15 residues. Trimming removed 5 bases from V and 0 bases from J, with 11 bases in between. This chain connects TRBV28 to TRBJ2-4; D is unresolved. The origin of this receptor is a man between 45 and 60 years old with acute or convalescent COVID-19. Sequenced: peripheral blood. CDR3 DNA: TGTGCCAGCAGTCCCCAGATGATAGCCAAAAACATTCAGTACTTC. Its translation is CASSPQMIAKNIQYF. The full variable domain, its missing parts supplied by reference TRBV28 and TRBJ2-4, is DVKVTQSSRYLVKRTGEKVFLECVQDMDHENMFWYRQDPGLGLRLIYFSYDVKMKEKGDIPEGYSVSREKKERFSLILESASTNQTSMYLCASSPQMIAKNIQYFGAGTRLSVL.